This TCR beta chain is from a study of T cells in Graves' hyperthyroidism and ophthalmopathy. Among the patients, aged 18 to 65, hyperthyroidism was newly diagnosed and had lasted under 2 months. Those patients with uncontrolled infection, other autoimmune disease, pregnancy or lactation were excluded. Broader study findings: In validation, the model predicted ophthalmopathy. These predictions came a median about 6.5 months before onset. Most thyroid clonotypes expanded above 0.001 appeared in blood too.

CDR3 length: 14 residues. Germline CDR1 reads WSHSY; CDR2 reads SAAADI. Trimming left V 1 base short and J 5 bases short, with 11 bases between. This clonotype came up many times. The antigen remains unidentified. TCR beta CDR3 region amplification was performed from RNA transcripts. TCR CDR3 underwent first-round RT-PCR with the HTBI primer set. TCRdb processed the multiplex PCR reads anew with MiXCR; each CDR3 protein has one entry. In the table there are nearly 750,000 distinct CDR3 sequences, 35% of which are singletons. The sample was blood. The receptor's source is a woman aged 40 to 50 with Graves' hyperthyroidism. V usage is TRBV10-2 and J usage is TRBJ1-1, with D uncertain. CDR3 nucleotides: TGCGCCAGCAGTGAGTACGAGGGTCCTACTGAAGCTTTCTTT. Protein sequence: CASSEYEGPTEAFF.